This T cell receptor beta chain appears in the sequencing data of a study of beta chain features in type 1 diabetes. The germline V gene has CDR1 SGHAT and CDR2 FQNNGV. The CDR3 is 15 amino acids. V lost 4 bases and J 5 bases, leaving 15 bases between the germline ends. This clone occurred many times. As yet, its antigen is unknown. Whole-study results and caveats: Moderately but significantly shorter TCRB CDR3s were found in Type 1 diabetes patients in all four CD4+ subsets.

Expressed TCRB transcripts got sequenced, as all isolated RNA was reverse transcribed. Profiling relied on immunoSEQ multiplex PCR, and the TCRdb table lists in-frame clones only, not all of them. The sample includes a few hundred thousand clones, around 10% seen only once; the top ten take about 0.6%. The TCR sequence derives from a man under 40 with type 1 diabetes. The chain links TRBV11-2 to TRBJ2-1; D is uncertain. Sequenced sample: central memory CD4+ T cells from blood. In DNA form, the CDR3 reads TGTGCCAGCAGCTCCCGCTTGATTCCCAACAATGAGCAGTTCTTC. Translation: CASSSRLIPNNEQFF.